The following is a T cell receptor (beta chain) sequence with its context. The sample belongs to a study of OX40 agonist ivuxolimab in advanced cancers. Across the study: Patients received ivuxolimab, an intravenous treatment, every 2 weeks at 0.01 to 10 mg/kg.

The germline V gene encodes CDR1 SGHVS and CDR2 FQNEAQ. There are 16 residues in the CDR3. The V gene lost 1 base and the J gene lost 4 bases, with 17 bases spanning the gap. Repertoires were generated with immunoSEQ multiplex PCR, while TCRdb's copy carries only in-frame clones and drops some. The table lists 95,000 to 150,000 clones, 85% to 95% of them singletons. The material was CD4+ or CD8+ T cells sorted from blood, obtained in a trial of the OX40 agonist ivuxolimab. This clonotype was obtained from an adult with an advanced solid tumor such as melanoma, head and neck, liver or kidney cancer. The rearrangement joins TRBV7-8 to TRBJ2-7; a possible D gene is TRBD2 (6 bases). This CDR3 is CASSLGWISGSYEQYF. CDR3 coding DNA: TGTGCCAGCAGCTTAGGATGGATTAGCGGCTCGTACGAGCAGTACTTC.